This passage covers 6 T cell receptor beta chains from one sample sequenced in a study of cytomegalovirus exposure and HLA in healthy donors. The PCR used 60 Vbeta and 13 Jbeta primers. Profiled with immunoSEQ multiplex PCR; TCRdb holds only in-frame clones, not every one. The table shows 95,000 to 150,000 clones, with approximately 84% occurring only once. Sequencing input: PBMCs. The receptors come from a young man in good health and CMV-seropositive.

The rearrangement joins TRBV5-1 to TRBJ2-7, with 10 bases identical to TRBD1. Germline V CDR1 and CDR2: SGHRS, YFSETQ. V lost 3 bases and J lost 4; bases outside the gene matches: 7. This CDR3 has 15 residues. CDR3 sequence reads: CASSSTGTGVYEQYF. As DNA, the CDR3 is TGCGCCAGCAGCTCAACCGGGACAGGGGTGTACGAGCAGTACTTC.

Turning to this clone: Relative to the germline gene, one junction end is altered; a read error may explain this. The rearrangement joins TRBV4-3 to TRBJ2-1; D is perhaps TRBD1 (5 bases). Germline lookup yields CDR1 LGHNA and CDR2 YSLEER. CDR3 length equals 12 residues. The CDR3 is CASSLQGNEQFF. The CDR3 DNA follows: TGCGCCAGTAGCCTCCAGGGCAATGAGCAGTTCTTC.

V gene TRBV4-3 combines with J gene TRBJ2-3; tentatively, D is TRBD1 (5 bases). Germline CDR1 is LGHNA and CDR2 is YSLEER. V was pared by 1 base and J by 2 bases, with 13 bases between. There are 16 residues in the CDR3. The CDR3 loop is CASSQALQEYTDTQYF. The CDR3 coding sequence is TGCGCCAGCAGCCAAGCCCTACAGGAATACACAGATACGCAGTATTTT.

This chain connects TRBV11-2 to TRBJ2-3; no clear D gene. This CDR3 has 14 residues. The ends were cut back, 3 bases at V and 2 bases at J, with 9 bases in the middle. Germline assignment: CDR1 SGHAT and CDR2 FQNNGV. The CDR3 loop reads CASSLNYHTDTQYF. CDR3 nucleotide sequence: TGTGCCAGCAGCTTGAACTACCACACAGATACGCAGTATTTT.

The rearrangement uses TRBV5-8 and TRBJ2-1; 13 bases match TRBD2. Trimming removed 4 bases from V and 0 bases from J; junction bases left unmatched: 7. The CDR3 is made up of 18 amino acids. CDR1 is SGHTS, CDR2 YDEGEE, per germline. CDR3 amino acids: CASSPTSGRFDSYNEQFF. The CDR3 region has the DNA TGTGCCAGCAGCCCGACTAGCGGGAGGTTTGACTCCTACAATGAGCAGTTCTTC.

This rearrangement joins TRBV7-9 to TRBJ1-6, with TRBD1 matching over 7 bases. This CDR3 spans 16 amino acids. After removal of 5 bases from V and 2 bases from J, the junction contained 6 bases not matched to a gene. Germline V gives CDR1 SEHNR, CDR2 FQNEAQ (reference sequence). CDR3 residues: CASSDRAGAYNSPLHF. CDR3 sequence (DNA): TGTGCCAGCAGCGACAGGGCGGGCGCCTATAATTCACCCCTCCACTTT.